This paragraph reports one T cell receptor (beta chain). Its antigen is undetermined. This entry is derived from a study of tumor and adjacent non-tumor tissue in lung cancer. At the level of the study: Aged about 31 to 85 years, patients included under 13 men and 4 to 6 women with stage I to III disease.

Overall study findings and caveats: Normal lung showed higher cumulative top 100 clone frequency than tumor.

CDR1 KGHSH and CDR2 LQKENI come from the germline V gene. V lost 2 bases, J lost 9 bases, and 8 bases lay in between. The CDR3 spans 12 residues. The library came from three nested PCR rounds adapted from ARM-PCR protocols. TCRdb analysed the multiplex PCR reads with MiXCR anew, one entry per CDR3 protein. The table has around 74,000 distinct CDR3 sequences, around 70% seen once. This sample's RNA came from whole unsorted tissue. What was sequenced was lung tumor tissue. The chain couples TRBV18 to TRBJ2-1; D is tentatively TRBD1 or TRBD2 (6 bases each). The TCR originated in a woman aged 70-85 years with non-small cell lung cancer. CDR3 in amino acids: CASSPWGAEQFF. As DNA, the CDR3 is TGTGCCAGCTCACCATGGGGGGCTGAGCAGTTCTTC.